This TCR beta chain came from a study of cytomegalovirus exposure and HLA in healthy donors. Study-wide findings and caveats: The only immune exposure information that was available was CMV serostatus.

Concerning this clone: Its specificity is unknown.

The PCR made use of 60 Vbeta and 13 Jbeta primers. Original processing notes: Later, tens of millions of unique TCR beta chains were counted in an analysis, and about 10 million of them were shared. Some clones are missing from TCRdb's copy, which holds only in-frame ones; the method was immunoSEQ multiplex PCR. V, J and clone size reflect that table, while D and trimming were determined from the DNA. The data hold about 160,000 clones, with 70% to 85% observed a single time. CDR1 is LNHDA and CDR2 is SQIVND in the germline V gene (reference sequence). There are 15 residues in the CDR3. Trimming cost V 7 bases and J 0 bases, with 13 bases left between them.

The sequenced sample consisted of PBMCs. The TCR originated in a man aged 50 to 60 in good health and CMV-seropositive. V usage is TRBV19 and J usage is TRBJ1-5; unclear D gene. The CDR3 DNA follows: TGTGCCAGTACCCCCCAGGCATATAGCAATCAGCCCCAGCATTTT. Translating gives CASTPQAYSNQPQHF.